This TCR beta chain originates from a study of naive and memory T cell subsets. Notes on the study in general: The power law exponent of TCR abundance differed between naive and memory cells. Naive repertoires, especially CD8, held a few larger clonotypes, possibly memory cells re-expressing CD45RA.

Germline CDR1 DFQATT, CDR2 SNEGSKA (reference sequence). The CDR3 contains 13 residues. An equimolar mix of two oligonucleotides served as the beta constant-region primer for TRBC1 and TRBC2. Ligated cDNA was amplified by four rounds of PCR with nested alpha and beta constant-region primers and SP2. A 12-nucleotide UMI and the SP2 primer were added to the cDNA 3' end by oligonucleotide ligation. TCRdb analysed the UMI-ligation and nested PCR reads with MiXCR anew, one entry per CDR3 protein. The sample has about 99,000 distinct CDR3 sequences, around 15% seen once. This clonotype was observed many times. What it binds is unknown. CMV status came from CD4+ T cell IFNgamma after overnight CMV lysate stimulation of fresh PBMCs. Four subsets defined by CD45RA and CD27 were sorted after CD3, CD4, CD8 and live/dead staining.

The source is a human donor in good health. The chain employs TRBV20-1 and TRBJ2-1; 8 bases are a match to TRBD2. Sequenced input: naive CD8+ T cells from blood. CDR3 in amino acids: CGYTSGLADEQFF. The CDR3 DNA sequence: TGCGGATATACTAGCGGCCTTGCCGATGAGCAGTTCTTC.